The clone carrying this TCR beta chain has just a few counts. These data originate in a study of blood T cell repertoires in COVID-19. Study overall: The United States, Italy and Spain provided the acute and convalescent COVID-19 samples. PBMCs, B-cell-depleted T cells, or T cells provided the cDNA or gDNA that made up the material.

The V and J ends lost 5 bases and 8 bases, in that order; junction bases with no gene match: 7. The CDR3 is 13 amino acids. Germline V gives CDR1 SNHLY, CDR2 FYNNEI. Original methodology: Quantification of nucleated cells was approximated via reference gene primer amplification. The method was immunoSEQ multiplex PCR; TCRdb's version includes in-frame clones alone and lacks a portion of them. From that table come the V and J calls and clone size; the DNA was used to work out D and trimming. This sample has over 85,000 clones, with 76% found just once. The material sequenced was peripheral blood. This receptor was taken from a woman older than 75 with acute or convalescent COVID-19. The chain employs TRBV2 and TRBJ1-2; 8 nucleotides match TRBD1. The DNA for the CDR3 is TGTGCCAGCAGTAAGGACAGGGAAGAAGGCTACACCTTC. It encodes CASSKDREEGYTF.